Below are 27 T cell receptor beta chains sequenced from a single sample in a study of shared clonotypes between healthy human individuals. Clones were sequenced by immunoSEQ multiplex PCR, and TCRdb holds only the in-frame ones, with some missing. The sample gives 2.3 million or so clones, approximately 95% of which show up once; 0.39% is in the top ten. The sequenced sample consisted of naive CD4+ T cells from PBMCs. Subset noted: CD45RA+ positively selected. The source is a man aged 18 to 29 in good health. Some clones in this sample may be carry-over from other donors' samples.

The chain carries TRBV5-4 and TRBJ1-1; D is possibly TRBD1 (5 bases). Germline V gives CDR1 SGHNT, CDR2 YYREEE (reference sequence). Trimming removed 2 bases at V and 2 bases at J, with 16 bases between. This CDR3 has 16 amino acids. CDR3 in amino acids: CASSFPGRSINTEAFF. The CDR3 DNA is TGTGCCAGCAGCTTTCCGGGACGGAGTATAAACACTGAAGCTTTCTTT.

The chain is built from TRBV19 and TRBJ2-1; a weak D match, TRBD1 (5 bases). The CDR3 consists of 15 residues. Germline CDR1 is LNHDA and CDR2 is SQIVND (reference sequence). Trimming took 1 base from V and 6 from J, leaving 13 bases between them. The DNA of the CDR3 is TGTGCCAGTAGTATAGCGTCAGGGAAGGGCAATGAGCAGTTCTTC. Translation gives CASSIASGKGNEQFF.

The chain employs TRBV20-1 and TRBJ2-5; a weak D match, TRBD2 (5 bases). The CDR3 has 11 amino acids. Germline CDR1 is DFQATT and CDR2 is SNEGSKA (reference sequence). The CDR3: CSLRGFRTQYF. The CDR3 DNA reads TGCAGCCTACGGGGTTTTCGGACCCAGTACTTC.

The rearrangement uses TRBV5-1 and TRBJ2-7; D perhaps matches TRBD2 (6 bases). Germline V gene lookup returns CDR1 SGHRS and CDR2 YFSETQ. This CDR3 has 17 residues. The germline V and J ends were trimmed by 0 bases and 0 bases, with 16 bases remaining between them. The CDR3 loop is CASSLVLTGEVSYEQYF. CDR3 nucleotide sequence: TGCGCCAGCAGCTTGGTCCTAACGGGGGAGGTCTCCTACGAGCAGTACTTC.

The table lists this clone with a count of one. This chain connects TRBV4-1 to TRBJ2-7; maybe TRBD1 (6 bases). This CDR3 has 16 amino acids. From germline, CDR1 is MGHRA and CDR2 YSYEKL. Trimming left V 2 bases short and J 3 bases short, with 17 bases between. CDR3 DNA: TGCGCCAGCAGCCAATCTGGGTTTACAGGGATCTACGAGCAGTACTTC. Protein: CASSQSGFTGIYEQYF.

The chain carries TRBV28 and TRBJ2-7, with a weak D call TRBD2 (5 bases). V was shortened by 3 bases and J by 0 bases, with 12 bases between the two germline ends. CDR1 and CDR2 (germline): MDHEN, SYDVKM. The CDR3 length is 15 residues. The CDR3 loop is CASSLVGASSYEQYF. In nucleotides, the CDR3 is TGTGCCAGCAGTTTGGTGGGAGCGAGCTCCTACGAGCAGTACTTC.

In the case of this clone: The same CDR3 arises from other DNA sequences in this sample as well. The chain carries TRBV5-1 and TRBJ1-5; the D is unclear. The CDR3 spans 15 residues. Germline lookup yields CDR1 SGHRS and CDR2 YFSETQ. Trimming removed 1 base at V and 0 bases at J, with 8 bases between. CDR3 nucleotide sequence: TGCGCCAGCAGCTTGTCAGATTATAGCAATCAGCCCCAGCATTTT. It codes for CASSLSDYSNQPQHF.

The chain recombines TRBV14 with TRBJ2-7; D unclear. Trimming cost V 0 bases and J 1 base, with 4 bases left between them. The CDR3 sequence is 13 residues long. Germline V gives CDR1 SGHDN, CDR2 FVKESK. The CDR3: CASSQDISYEQYF. CDR3 nucleotides: TGTGCCAGCAGCCAAGATATTTCCTACGAGCAGTACTTC.

This rearrangement joins TRBV5-1 to TRBJ2-2; 7 bases match TRBD2. CDR3 length equals 14 residues. The V gene's germline CDR1 is SGHRS and CDR2 YFSETQ. Trimming took 0 bases from V and 7 from J; bases not matched to a gene: 3. The CDR3 DNA reads as TGCGCCAGCAGCTTGGTCCAGCGGGGCGGGGAGCTGTTTTTT. Residues: CASSLVQRGGELFF.

This rearrangement joins TRBV10-2 to TRBJ2-1, with a weak D call TRBD2 (5 bases). Germline values: CDR1 WSHSY, CDR2 SAAADI. Deletions cut 7 bases from V and 3 bases from J, with 10 bases between. CDR3 length: 13 amino acids. The CDR3 sequence is CASTLGSYNEQFF. Written as DNA, the CDR3 is TGCGCCAGCACCCTGGGGAGCTACAATGAGCAGTTCTTC.

The chain links TRBV5-1 to TRBJ2-7; 7 positions agree with TRBD2. Trimming at V came to 4 bases and at J to 3 bases, leaving 10 bases not matched to a gene. The CDR3 totals 15 residues. CDR1 SGHRS and CDR2 YFSETQ come from the germline V gene. In nucleotides, the CDR3 is TGCGCCAGCAGCCTCCAGGTGGGACTACACTACGAGCAGTACTTC. Protein: CASSLQVGLHYEQYF.

On this clone: Possible read error: a much larger clone is one base away. The sample has other DNA sequences that encode this CDR3 too. The rearrangement links TRBV7-3 to TRBJ2-3; no firm D call. Trimming removed 2 bases at V and 2 bases at J, with 8 bases between. Germline V gives CDR1 SGHTA, CDR2 FQGTGA. The CDR3 contains 14 residues. CDR3 DNA: TGTGCCAGCAGCTTAGACGGTAACACAGATACGCAGTATTTT. It is translated as CASSLDGNTDTQYF.

The gene calls are TRBV7-2 and TRBJ1-1; no reliable D call. The CDR3 has 15 amino acids. With 0 bases removed from V and 1 base from J, the gap between germline ends came to 9 bases. Germline lookup yields CDR1 SGHTA and CDR2 FQGNSA. The CDR3 DNA reads as TGTGCCAGCAGCTTAGCCGCAGGAGCGAACACTGAAGCTTTCTTT. Amino acid sequence: CASSLAAGANTEAFF.

Details on this clone: The same CDR3 also results from other DNA sequences found in this sample. The rearrangement links TRBV5-1 to TRBJ1-1, with 8 bases that match TRBD1. V trimming: 4 bases; J trimming: 0 bases; junction bases outside the gene matches: 2. Germline CDR1 is SGHRS and CDR2 is YFSETQ. CDR3 length equals 14 residues. CDR3 in DNA: TGCGCCAGCAGCCTACAGGGGGTGAACACTGAAGCTTTCTTT. This translates into CASSLQGVNTEAFF.

For the CDR3, the DNA is TGTGCCAGCAGCCAAGGCCAGCGGGGGTACGAGCAGTACTTC. This gives the protein CASSQGQRGYEQYF. This chain connects TRBV6-5 to TRBJ2-7, with 8 bases matching TRBD2. The V gene's germline CDR1 is MNHEY and CDR2 SVGAGI. This CDR3 comprises 14 residues. V was clipped by 6 bases and J by 4 bases; unmatched bases: 8.

V is TRBV27 and J is TRBJ2-5, with TRBD2 matching 7 bases. V lost 4 bases to trimming and J lost 4 bases; unmatched junction nucleotides: 6. This CDR3 comprises 14 residues. CDR1 is MNHEY and CDR2 is SMNVEV in the germline V gene (reference sequence). The CDR3 DNA reads as TGTGCCAGCAGTTCCCGGACTAGAAGAGAGACCCAGTACTTC. It codes for CASSSRTRRETQYF.

The V call is TRBV6-1, the J call TRBJ2-7; 9 nucleotides align to TRBD1. CDR1 and CDR2 (germline): MNHNS, SASEGT. Germline trimming cut 1 base from V and 4 bases from J; bases unmatched to any gene: 8. CDR3 length: 16 amino acids. The CDR3 protein is CASSEESDRGSYEQYF. The CDR3, as DNA: TGTGCCAGCAGTGAAGAATCCGACAGGGGGAGTTACGAGCAGTACTTC.

The chain links TRBV9 to TRBJ2-6; a weak D match, TRBD1 (5 bases). The length of the CDR3 is 19 residues. Trimming pared 0 bases from V and 3 bases from J, leaving 19 bases between. Germline CDR1 is SGDLS and CDR2 is YYNGEE. In nucleotides, the CDR3 is TGTGCCAGCAGCGTAGCGGCGACAGTGGCTTGGGGTGGGGCCAACGTCCTGACTTTC. It encodes CASSVAATVAWGGANVLTF.

This clone was seen once. This rearrangement joins TRBV7-8 to TRBJ2-7; 8 bases agree with TRBD1. Germline trimming cut 5 bases from V and 4 bases from J; bases unmatched to any gene: 7. Germline V CDR1 and CDR2: SGHVS, FQNEAQ. This CDR3 comprises 14 residues. This CDR3 reads CASSTRQGRYEQYF. CDR3 DNA: TGTGCCAGCAGCACCCGACAGGGGCGATACGAGCAGTACTTC.

The chain recombines TRBV18 with TRBJ2-2; 7 bases map to TRBD1. CDR1 is KGHSH and CDR2 is LQKENI in the germline V gene. V was clipped by 4 bases and J by 5 bases; unmatched bases: 10. The CDR3 has 16 residues. CDR3 sequence: CASSHDRVALTGELFF. The CDR3 region has the DNA TGTGCCAGCTCACACGACAGGGTGGCCTTAACCGGGGAGCTGTTTTTT.

Details on this clone: Within the sample, other DNA sequences also encode this same CDR3. The CDR3 protein is CASSLVPGADTGELFF. The DNA of the CDR3 is TGCGCCAGCAGCTTGGTCCCAGGGGCCGACACCGGGGAGCTGTTTTTT. The chain joins TRBV5-1 to TRBJ2-2; D possibly corresponds to TRBD1 (6 bases). Germline V gene data show CDR1 as SGHRS and CDR2 as YFSETQ. With 0 bases removed from V and 3 bases from J, the gap between germline ends came to 12 bases. The CDR3 covers 16 residues. The full variable domain, with the rest looked up from reference TRBV5-1 and TRBJ2-2, is KAGVTQTPRYLIKTRGQQVTLSCSPISGHRSVSWYQQTPGQGLQFLFEYFSETQRNKGNFPGRFSGRQFSNSRSEMNVSTLELGDSALYLCASSLVPGADTGELFFGEGSRLTVL.

CDR3 nucleotide sequence: TGTGCCAGCAGCTTAGGGGTCCCCACCACCGGGGAGCTGTTTTTT. It translates to CASSLGVPTTGELFF. The chain uses TRBV7-2 and TRBJ2-2; D ambiguous. This CDR3 spans 15 amino acids. In germline, CDR1 is SGHTA, CDR2 FQGNSA. Trimming removed 1 base from V and 4 bases from J, with 10 bases in between.

The CDR3 sequence is CSATGLAGSTDTQYF. As DNA, the CDR3 is TGCAGCGCTACCGGACTAGCGGGGAGCACAGATACGCAGTATTTT. J is TRBJ2-3 and V is TRBV29-1; TRBD2 matches 12 bases. The germline CDR1 and CDR2 sequences are SQVTM and ANQGSEA. J lost 0 bases, V lost 7 bases, and 5 bases had no gene match. There are 15 residues in the CDR3.

This chain uses TRBV18 with TRBJ2-7; possibly TRBD1 for D (5 bases). Per the germline V gene, CDR1 is KGHSH and CDR2 is LQKENI. Between the trimmed V and J ends, which lost 5 bases and 2 bases, there was a span of 13 bases. The CDR3 totals 14 residues. Written as DNA, the CDR3 is TGTGCCAGCTCAGGGGCCCGGGTCCCCTACGAGCAGTACTTC. Translated: CASSGARVPYEQYF.

This clone was recorded once. V is TRBV7-3 and J is TRBJ2-1, with TRBD2 matching over 8 bases. This CDR3 is built from 16 residues. The V gene's germline CDR1 is SGHTA and CDR2 FQGTGA. V shed 4 bases and J 6 bases; nucleotides not matched to a gene: 11. The CDR3: CASSSRSGRAANEQFF. The CDR3 bases are TGTGCCAGCAGCTCACGGTCCGGGAGGGCCGCCAATGAGCAGTTCTTC.

A few counts support this clone. V gene TRBV19 combines with J gene TRBJ1-5, with 8 bases that match TRBD1. CDR1 is LNHDA and CDR2 is SQIVND in the germline V gene (reference sequence). With V trimmed by 7 bases and J by 7 bases, 6 bases remained unmatched. This CDR3 is 13 amino acids long. CDR3: CASTWDRRQPQHF. In nucleotides, the CDR3 is TGTGCCAGTACCTGGGACAGGAGACAGCCCCAGCATTTT.

V gene TRBV6-1 combines with J gene TRBJ2-5; a weak D match, TRBD2 (5 bases). CDR1 is MNHNS and CDR2 is SASEGT in the germline V gene. The CDR3 covers 15 residues. Trimming removed 6 bases from V and 1 base from J, with 15 bases in between. Here the CDR3 reads CASRFLTGIQETQYF. The CDR3 DNA sequence: TGTGCCAGCAGGTTCTTGACCGGGATCCAAGAGACCCAGTACTTC.